What follows are 10 T cell receptor beta chains derived from one specimen sequenced in a study of CD4 T cells in lung cancer. Mutant 27-mer peptides stimulated the PBMCs for approximately 13 days before restimulation with peptide-pulsed autologous B cells. After restimulation with peptide-pulsed B cells, live T cells secreting IFNgamma were sorted. At around 3 or 10 cells per well, sorted cells grew for roughly 14 to 21 days. TCRdb's table, derived via immunoSEQ multiplex PCR, lists solely in-frame clones and lacks some. This repertoire shows roughly 320 clones, around 90% found once; its top ten account for approximately 86%. Antigens of these TCRs are unknown. Sequencing was carried out using a CD4+ T cell line or clone grown in culture. The receptors originated from a woman aged 55-75 years with non-small cell lung cancer. Some clones in this sample may be carry-over from other donors' samples.

The chain couples TRBV2 to TRBJ1-2; D not certain. V dropped 6 bases and J dropped 7 bases, with 15 bases sitting between them. This CDR3 region has 13 residues. Germline V CDR1 and CDR2: SNHLY, FYNNEI. CDR3 amino acids: CASSPTLVSGYTF. The CDR3 region has the DNA TGTGCCAGCAGCCCTACATTGGTTAGTGGCTACACCTTC.

The chain carries TRBV19 and TRBJ2-1, with D perhaps given as TRBD1 or TRBD2 (5 bases each). V was cut by 7 bases and J by 2 bases, with 12 bases left in between. CDR1 and CDR2 (germline): LNHDA, SQIVND (reference sequence). CDR3 length: 14 amino acids. CDR3 sequence (DNA): TGTGCCAGTAAAAGGGGACCGACCTACAATGAGCAGTTCTTC. Encoded protein: CASKRGPTYNEQFF.

The rearrangement links TRBV7-9 to TRBJ1-2, with D possibly being TRBD1 (5 bases). CDR3 size: 14 residues. CDR1 SEHNR and CDR2 FQNEAQ come from the germline V gene (reference sequence). The germline V and J ends were trimmed by 5 bases and 8 bases, with 18 bases remaining between them. The CDR3 spells CASSLRTSPGGYTF. The CDR3 coding sequence is TGTGCCAGCAGCCTCCGGACATCTCCGGGGGGCTACACCTTC.

This clone came up once. This chain uses TRBV6-9 with TRBJ2-5; D call uncertain. The CDR3 has 14 amino acids. Between the trimmed V and J ends, which lost 3 bases and 4 bases, there was a span of 12 bases. Germline CDR1 is MNHGY and CDR2 is SVAAGI. DNA for the CDR3: TGTGCCAGCAGTTACGTCGGTAACCTAGAGACCCAGTACTTC. It is translated as CASSYVGNLETQYF.

V and J are TRBV4-2 and TRBJ2-6; D not certain. V was cut by 5 bases and J by 4 bases, with 21 bases left in between. The CDR3 is 18 amino acids. Germline lookup yields CDR1 LGHNA and CDR2 YNFKEQ. This CDR3 is CASSNDFKGYKGANVLTF. CDR3 DNA: TGTGCCAGCAGCAACGACTTCAAAGGTTACAAAGGGGCCAACGTCCTGACTTTC.

This clone was counted a single time. The rearrangement uses TRBV28 and TRBJ2-7; TRBD2 matches 12 bases. Germline V gene lookup returns CDR1 MDHEN and CDR2 SYDVKM. This CDR3 has 15 residues. V dropped 2 bases and J dropped 3; count of bases not matched to a gene: 2. The CDR3 region is CASSLTTSGSYEQYF. The CDR3 DNA reads TGTGCCAGCAGTTTAACGACTAGCGGGAGCTACGAGCAGTACTTC.

The V call is TRBV28, the J call TRBJ2-7; a possible D gene is TRBD2 (6 bases). V was shortened by 6 bases and J by 2 bases, with 14 bases between the two germline ends. The CDR3 runs 14 residues. Germline V CDR1 and CDR2: MDHEN, SYDVKM. The CDR3, as DNA: TGTGCCAGCAGCTCCAGACTAGTGGCCTACGAGCAGTACTTC. This encodes CASSSRLVAYEQYF.

The rearrangement links TRBV5-4 to TRBJ2-7; 8 nucleotides match TRBD2. CDR1 is SGHNT, CDR2 YYREEE, per germline (reference sequence). V lost 0 bases, J lost 4 bases, and 3 bases stayed unmatched. The CDR3 is 14 amino acids. CDR3 amino acids: CASSLGGGFYEQYF. The CDR3 region has the DNA TGTGCCAGCAGCTTGGGCGGGGGGTTTTACGAGCAGTACTTC.

The chain couples TRBV11-2 to TRBJ1-2; TRBD1 aligns across 7 bases. The CDR3 has 16 residues. CDR1 SGHAT and CDR2 FQNNGV come from the germline V gene. The V and J ends lost 7 bases and 4 bases, in that order; junction bases with no gene match: 15. CDR3 DNA sequence: TGTGCCAGCACCCCGGGGTCCGGGACAGTGCTCTATGGCTACACCTTC. It translates to CASTPGSGTVLYGYTF.

The chain recombines TRBV5-1 with TRBJ2-2, with unresolved D. The CDR3 totals 13 residues. The germline CDR1 and CDR2 sequences are SGHRS and YFSETQ. The V end was cut by 4 bases, the J end by 2 bases, with 6 bases between. Here the CDR3 reads CASSQRNTGELFF. For the CDR3, the DNA is TGCGCCAGCAGCCAGAGAAACACCGGGGAGCTGTTTTTT.